This TCR beta chain stems from a study of blood T cell repertoires in COVID-19 (dated by TCRdb to the early 2020s). Regarding the complete study: Samples from collaborators originated in the United States, Italy and Spain and spanned both the acute and convalescent phases of COVID-19. The material from the prospective study consisted of cDNA or gDNA derived from T cells, B-cell-depleted T cells, or PBMCs. Subjects who had been exposed to COVID-19, were actively infected with it, or had recovered from it provided the deeply sampled blood TCRbeta repertoires that made up the dataset. The repertoires were released in a freely available public database meant as a resource for research on the immune response to SARS-CoV-2. The samples were drawn from two sources: the first 160 participants of the ongoing ImmuneRACE study, and 950 to 1,500 subjects contributed by 6 global collaborators. The sample metadata nearly always contained a de-identified subject ID, COVID-19 status, age in years and sex. Where available, HLA class I and class II types were obtained from metadata supplied by the sample provider rather than from assay-based typing. The investigation overall reported the following: How much clinical and demographic metadata was included differed by source and by participant, and the metadata was provided uncurated.

TCRbeta CDR3 regions were amplified from genomic DNA by means of the immunoSEQ Assay, a bias-controlled multiplex PCR. The authors' pipeline ran thus. Nucleated cell counts per sample were estimated from amplification of reference gene primers within the assay. To quantify the absolute abundance of each unique TCRbeta CDR3 rearrangement, sequence reads were collapsed and filtered. For each sample, productive Simpson clonality was calculated by taking the square root of Simpson's diversity index across productive rearrangements. TCRdb's version of the immuneACCESS table is confined to in-frame rearrangements and falls short of the full clone set. An unresolved V gene accounts for under half of the shortfall where checked; the remainder is of unknown origin. Clonal size and the V and J genes are those of that table, whereas D and trimming came from the DNA. Within this sample are roughly 240,000 clones, with approximately 80% of them counted one time only. About 1.9% of the sample goes to the ten largest clones.

As encoded in the germline V gene, CDR1 is KGHDR while CDR2 is SFDVKD. Trimming at the junction amounts to 0 bases on V and 3 bases on J, and the germline ends lie 16 bases apart. The CDR3 sequence holds 17 residues, the cysteine and phenylalanine included. Left in the record is the CDR3 DNA by itself, 51 bases read in frame from the first base. Comment on this clone: Its antigen specificity is not known. Per-nucleotide qualities are absent, and no much larger clonotype sits a single base away.

Collaborating institutions collected whole blood in K2EDTA tubes following their own protocols. For TCRbeta analysis, collaborators shipped samples in one of three forms: frozen whole blood, isolated PBMCs, or DNA extracted from either of those sample types. The chain is made from TRBV24-1 and TRBJ1-1, and the D gene may be TRBD1, 6 bases matching. This sequence was found in a woman aged 80 or older with acute or convalescent COVID-19. Sample: peripheral blood. The DNA sequence is as follows: TGTGCCACCAGTGATTTGTACAGGGTAATGAGGTACACTGAAGCTTTCTTT. Translated, this is CATSDLYRVMRYTEAFF.